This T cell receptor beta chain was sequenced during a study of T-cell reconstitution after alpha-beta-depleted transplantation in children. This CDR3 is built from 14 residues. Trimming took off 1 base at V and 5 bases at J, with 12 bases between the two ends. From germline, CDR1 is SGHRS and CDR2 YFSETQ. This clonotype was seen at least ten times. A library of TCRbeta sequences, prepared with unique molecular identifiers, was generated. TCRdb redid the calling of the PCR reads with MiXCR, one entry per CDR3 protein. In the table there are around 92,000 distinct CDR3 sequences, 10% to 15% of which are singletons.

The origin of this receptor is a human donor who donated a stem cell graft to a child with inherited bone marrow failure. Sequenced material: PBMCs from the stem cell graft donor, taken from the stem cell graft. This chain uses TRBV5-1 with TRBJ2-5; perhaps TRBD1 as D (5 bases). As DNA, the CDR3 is TGCGCCAGCAGCTTGACTGGCAACAGGGAGACCCAGTACTTC. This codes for CASSLTGNRETQYF.